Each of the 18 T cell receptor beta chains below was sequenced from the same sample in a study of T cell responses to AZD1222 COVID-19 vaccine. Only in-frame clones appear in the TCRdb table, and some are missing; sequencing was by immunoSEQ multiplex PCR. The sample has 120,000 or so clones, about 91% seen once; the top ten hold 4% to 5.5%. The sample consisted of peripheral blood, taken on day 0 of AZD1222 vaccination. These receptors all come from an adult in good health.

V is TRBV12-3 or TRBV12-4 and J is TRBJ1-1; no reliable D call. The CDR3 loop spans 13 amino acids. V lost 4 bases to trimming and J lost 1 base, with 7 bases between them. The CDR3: CASSSNTNTEAFF. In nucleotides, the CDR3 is TGTGCCAGCAGTTCCAACACGAACACTGAAGCTTTCTTT.

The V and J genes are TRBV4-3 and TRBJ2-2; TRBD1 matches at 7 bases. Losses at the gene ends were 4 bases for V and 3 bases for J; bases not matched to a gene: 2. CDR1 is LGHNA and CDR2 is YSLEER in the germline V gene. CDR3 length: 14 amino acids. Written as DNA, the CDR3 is TGCGCCAGCAGCCCGGGACAGTACACCGGGGAGCTGTTTTTT. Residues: CASSPGQYTGELFF.

CDR3 coding DNA: TGTGCCAGCAGCGAGGAAGGGGCAACCCCTAACTATGGCTACACCTTC. Its protein product is CASSEEGATPNYGYTF. This chain connects TRBV9 to TRBJ1-2; D might be TRBD1 (5 bases). The length of the CDR3 is 16 residues. Per the germline V gene, CDR1 is SGDLS and CDR2 is YYNGEE. V lost 3 bases to trimming and J lost 0 bases, with 15 bases between them.

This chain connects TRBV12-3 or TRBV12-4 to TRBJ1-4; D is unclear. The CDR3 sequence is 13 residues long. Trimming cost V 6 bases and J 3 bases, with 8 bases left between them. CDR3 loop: CASRLSSNEKLFF. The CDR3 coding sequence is TGTGCCAGCAGGCTGTCGTCTAATGAAAAACTGTTTTTT.

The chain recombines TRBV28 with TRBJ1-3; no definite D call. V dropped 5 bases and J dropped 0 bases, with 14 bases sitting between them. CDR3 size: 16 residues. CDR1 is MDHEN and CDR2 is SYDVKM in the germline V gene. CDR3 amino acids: CASSRLADYSGNTIYF. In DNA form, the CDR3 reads TGTGCCAGCAGTCGTCTCGCGGACTACTCTGGAAACACCATATATTTT.

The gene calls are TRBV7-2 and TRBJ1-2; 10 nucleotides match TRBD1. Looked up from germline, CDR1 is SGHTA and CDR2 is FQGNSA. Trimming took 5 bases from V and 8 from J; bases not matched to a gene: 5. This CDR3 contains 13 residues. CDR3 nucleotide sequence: TGTGCCAGCAGCCCGGGACAGGGGAAAGGCTACACCTTC. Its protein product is CASSPGQGKGYTF.

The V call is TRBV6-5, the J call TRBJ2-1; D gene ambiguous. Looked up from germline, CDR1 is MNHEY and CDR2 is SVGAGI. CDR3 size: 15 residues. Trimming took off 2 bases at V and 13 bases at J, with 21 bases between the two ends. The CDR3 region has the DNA TGTGCCAGCAGTTACGGAACCCTAGGGCCGGATAAACAGTTCTTC. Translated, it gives CASSYGTLGPDKQFF.

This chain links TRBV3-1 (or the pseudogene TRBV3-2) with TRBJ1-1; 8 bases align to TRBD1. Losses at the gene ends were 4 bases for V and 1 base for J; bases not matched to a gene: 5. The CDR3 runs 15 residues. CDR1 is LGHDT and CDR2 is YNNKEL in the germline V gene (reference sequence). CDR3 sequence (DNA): TGTGCCAGCAGCCCTGCCGGGACAGGGAACACTGAAGCTTTCTTT. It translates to CASSPAGTGNTEAFF.

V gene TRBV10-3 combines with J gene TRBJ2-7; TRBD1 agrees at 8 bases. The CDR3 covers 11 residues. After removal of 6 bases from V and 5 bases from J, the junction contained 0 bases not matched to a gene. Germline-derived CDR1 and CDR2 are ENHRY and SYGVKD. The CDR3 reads CAIRDRDEQYF. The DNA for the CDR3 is TGTGCCATCAGGGACAGGGACGAGCAGTACTTC.

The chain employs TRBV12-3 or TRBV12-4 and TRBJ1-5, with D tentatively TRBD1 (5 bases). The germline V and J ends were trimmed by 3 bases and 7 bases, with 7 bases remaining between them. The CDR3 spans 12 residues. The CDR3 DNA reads TGTGCCAGCAGTTTCGGACAACAGCCCCAGCATTTT. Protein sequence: CASSFGQQPQHF.

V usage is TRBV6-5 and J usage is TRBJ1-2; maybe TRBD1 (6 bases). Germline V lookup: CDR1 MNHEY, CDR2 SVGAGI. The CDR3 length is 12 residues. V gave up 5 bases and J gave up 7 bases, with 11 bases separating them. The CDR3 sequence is CASSTGFGGYTF. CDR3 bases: TGTGCCAGCAGTACAGGGTTTGGTGGCTACACCTTC.

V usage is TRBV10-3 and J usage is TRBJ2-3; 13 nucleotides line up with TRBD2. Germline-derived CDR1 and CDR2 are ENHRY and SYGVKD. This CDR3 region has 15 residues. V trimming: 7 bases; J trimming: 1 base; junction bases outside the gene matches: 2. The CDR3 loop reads CAIKTSGGGTDTQYF. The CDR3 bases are TGTGCCATCAAAACTAGCGGGGGGGGCACAGATACGCAGTATTTT.

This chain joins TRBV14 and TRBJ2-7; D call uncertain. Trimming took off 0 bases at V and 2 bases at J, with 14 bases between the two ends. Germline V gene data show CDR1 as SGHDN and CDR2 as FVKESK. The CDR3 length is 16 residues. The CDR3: CASSQDGQNKPYEQYF. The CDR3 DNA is TGTGCCAGCAGCCAAGATGGCCAAAACAAACCCTACGAGCAGTACTTC.

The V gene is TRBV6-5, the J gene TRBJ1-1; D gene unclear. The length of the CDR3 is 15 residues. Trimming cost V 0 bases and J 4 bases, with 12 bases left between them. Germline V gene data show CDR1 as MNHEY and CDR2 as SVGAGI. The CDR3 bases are TGTGCCAGCAGTTACTCTTGGGATACGAGCACTGAAGCTTTCTTT. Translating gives CASSYSWDTSTEAFF.

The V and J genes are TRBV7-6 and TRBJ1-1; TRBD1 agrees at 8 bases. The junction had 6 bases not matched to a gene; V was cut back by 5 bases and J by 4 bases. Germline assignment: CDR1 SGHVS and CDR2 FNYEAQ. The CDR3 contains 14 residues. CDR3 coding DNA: TGTGCCAGCAGCCAGGGGGCCGGCAGCACTGAAGCTTTCTTT. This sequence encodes CASSQGAGSTEAFF.

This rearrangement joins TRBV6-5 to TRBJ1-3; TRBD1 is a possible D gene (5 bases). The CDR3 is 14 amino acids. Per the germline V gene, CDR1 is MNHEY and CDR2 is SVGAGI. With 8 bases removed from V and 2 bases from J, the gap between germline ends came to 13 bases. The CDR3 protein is CASGRGGAGNTIYF. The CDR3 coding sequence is TGTGCCAGCGGGAGGGGCGGTGCTGGAAACACCATATATTTT.

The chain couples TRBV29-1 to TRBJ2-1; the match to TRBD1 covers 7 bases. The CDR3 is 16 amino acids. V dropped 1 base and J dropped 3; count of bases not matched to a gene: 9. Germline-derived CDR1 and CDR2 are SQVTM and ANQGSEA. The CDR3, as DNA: TGCAGCGTTGAAGCCCAGGACAGGCGAAGCTACAATGAGCAGTTCTTC. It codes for CSVEAQDRRSYNEQFF.

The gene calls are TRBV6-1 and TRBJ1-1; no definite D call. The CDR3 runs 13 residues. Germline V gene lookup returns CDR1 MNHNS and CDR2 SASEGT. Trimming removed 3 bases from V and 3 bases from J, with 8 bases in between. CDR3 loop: CASSEGSYTEAFF. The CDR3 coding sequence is TGTGCCAGCAGTGAGGGGAGTTACACTGAAGCTTTCTTT.